A selection of T cell receptor beta chains follows, all from one sample in a study of OX40 agonist ivuxolimab in advanced cancers. The repertoire was sequenced with immunoSEQ multiplex PCR; TCRdb's copy has only in-frame clones and lacks some. The profile shows 85,000 or so clones, 65% to 90% of them singletons. The sample was CD4+ or CD8+ T cells sorted from blood, taken in a trial of the OX40 agonist ivuxolimab. The receptors here all came from an adult with an advanced solid tumor such as melanoma, head and neck, liver or kidney cancer. CDR3s include the opening cysteine and the closing phenylalanine or tryptophan. The D gene is left open where the match is weak. The size of a clone is reported for some rows only, either as once, few or many, or as a class for expanded clones.

D gene: .; clone size: .; V gene: TRBV11-2; CDR3 length: 12; J gene: TRBJ1-1; CDR3 protein: CASSLEWSEAFF; CDR3 DNA: TGTGCCAGCAGCTTAGAGTGGTCTGAAGCTTTCTTT
D gene: TRBD1; clone size: .; V gene: TRBV7-9; CDR3 length: 14; J gene: TRBJ2-7; CDR3 protein: CASSLMTGSGEQYF; CDR3 DNA: TGTGCCAGCAGCTTAATGACAGGGTCGGGCGAGCAGTACTTC
D gene: .; clone size: .; V gene: TRBV5-1; CDR3 length: 13; J gene: TRBJ2-2; CDR3 protein: CASSLRFAGELFF; CDR3 DNA: TGCGCCAGCAGCCTGAGATTTGCCGGGGAGCTGTTTTTT
D gene: TRBD1; clone size: .; V gene: TRBV9; CDR3 length: 15; J gene: TRBJ1-1; CDR3 protein: CASSVGGTAYTEAFF; CDR3 DNA: TGTGCCAGCAGCGTAGGAGGGACAGCCTACACTGAAGCTTTCTTT
D gene: TRBD1; clone size: .; V gene: TRBV5-1; CDR3 length: 15; J gene: TRBJ2-7; CDR3 protein: CASSLGQGGIYEQYF; CDR3 DNA: TGCGCCAGCAGCTTGGGACAGGGGGGAATCTACGAGCAGTACTTC
D gene: .; clone size: .; V gene: TRBV7-9; CDR3 length: 14; J gene: TRBJ1-1; CDR3 protein: CASSAGESNTEAFF; CDR3 DNA: TGTGCCAGCAGCGCCGGGGAGAGCAACACTGAAGCTTTCTTT
D gene: .; clone size: once; V gene: TRBV5-1; CDR3 length: 16; J gene: TRBJ2-2; CDR3 protein: CASSLESGLGTGELFF; CDR3 DNA: TGCGCCAGCAGCTTGGAGTCAGGGCTGGGGACCGGGGAGCTGTTTTTT
D gene: .; clone size: .; V gene: TRBV15; CDR3 length: 15; J gene: TRBJ2-5; CDR3 protein: CATSRDRVQGETQYF; CDR3 DNA: TGTGCCACCAGCAGAGATAGGGTACAGGGAGAGACCCAGTACTTC
D gene: .; clone size: .; V gene: TRBV5-4; CDR3 length: 12; J gene: TRBJ2-5; CDR3 protein: CASSLTEETQYF; CDR3 DNA: TGTGCCAGCAGCTTGACAGAAGAGACCCAGTACTTC
D gene: TRBD1; clone size: .; V gene: TRBV5-1; CDR3 length: 16; J gene: TRBJ1-4; CDR3 protein: CASTRDSLATNEKLFF; CDR3 DNA: TGCGCCAGCACCCGGGACAGTCTTGCAACTAATGAAAAACTGTTTTTT
D gene: .; clone size: .; V gene: TRBV11-2; CDR3 length: 13; J gene: TRBJ1-1; CDR3 protein: CASSLGEDTEAFF; CDR3 DNA: TGTGCCAGCAGCTTAGGGGAGGACACTGAAGCTTTCTTT
D gene: TRBD2; clone size: .; V gene: TRBV6-6; CDR3 length: 14; J gene: TRBJ2-7; CDR3 protein: CASSPVSGGNEQYF; CDR3 DNA: TGTGCCAGCAGTCCAGTTAGCGGGGGAAACGAGCAGTACTTC
D gene: TRBD1; clone size: .; V gene: TRBV2; CDR3 length: 15; J gene: TRBJ2-6; CDR3 protein: CAGEQDRAGANVLTF; CDR3 DNA: TGTGCCGGGGAGCAGGACAGGGCTGGGGCCAACGTCCTGACTTTC
D gene: .; clone size: once; V gene: TRBV5-1; CDR3 length: 15; J gene: TRBJ2-3; CDR3 protein: CASSLTGHSTDTQYF; CDR3 DNA: TGCGCCAGCAGCTTGACGGGACACAGCACAGATACGCAGTATTTT
D gene: .; clone size: .; V gene: TRBV6-1; CDR3 length: 14; J gene: TRBJ2-3; CDR3 protein: CASSVAWSTDTQYF; CDR3 DNA: TGTGCCAGCAGTGTGGCCTGGAGCACAGATACGCAGTATTTT
D gene: .; clone size: .; V gene: TRBV11-3; CDR3 length: 16; J gene: TRBJ1-1; CDR3 protein: CASSFGQSTGDTEAFF; CDR3 DNA: TGTGCCAGCAGCTTTGGGCAGTCAACCGGGGACACTGAAGCTTTCTTT
D gene: .; clone size: .; V gene: TRBV11-3; CDR3 length: 13; J gene: TRBJ1-1; CDR3 protein: CASSLDSSTEAFF; CDR3 DNA: TGTGCCAGCAGCTTGGACAGCAGCACTGAAGCTTTCTTT
D gene: .; clone size: .; V gene: TRBV28; CDR3 length: 14; J gene: TRBJ2-7; CDR3 protein: CASSLDNRVSQGYF; CDR3 DNA: TGTGCCAGCAGTTTAGACAACAGGGTTTCCCAAGGGTACTTC
D gene: TRBD1; clone size: once; V gene: TRBV4-1; CDR3 length: 15; J gene: TRBJ2-7; CDR3 protein: CASSQAGQGAREQYF; CDR3 DNA: TGCGCCAGCAGCCAAGCCGGACAGGGGGCGCGCGAGCAGTACTTC
D gene: .; clone size: .; V gene: TRBV9; CDR3 length: 16; J gene: TRBJ1-3; CDR3 protein: CASSVDPFSSGNTIYF; CDR3 DNA: TGTGCCAGCAGCGTAGATCCGTTCTCCTCTGGAAACACCATATATTTT
D gene: .; clone size: few; V gene: TRBV20-1; CDR3 length: 11; J gene: TRBJ2-7; CDR3 protein: CSADGDYEQYF; CDR3 DNA: TGCAGTGCCGACGGGGACTACGAGCAGTACTTC
D gene: .; clone size: few; V gene: TRBV6-5; CDR3 length: 15; J gene: TRBJ2-4; CDR3 protein: CASSSSDLAKNIQYF; CDR3 DNA: TGTGCCAGCAGTTCGTCAGATTTGGCCAAAAACATTCAGTACTTC
D gene: .; clone size: .; V gene: TRBV11-2; CDR3 length: 15; J gene: TRBJ2-1; CDR3 protein: CASSFRTTVNNEQFF; CDR3 DNA: TGTGCCAGCAGCTTCCGCACGACAGTAAACAATGAGCAGTTCTTC
D gene: .; clone size: .; V gene: TRBV6-5; CDR3 length: 16; J gene: TRBJ1-6; CDR3 protein: CASSYEPGLNNSPLHF; CDR3 DNA: TGTGCCAGCAGTTACGAGCCAGGGTTGAATAATTCACCCCTCCACTTT
D gene: .; clone size: .; V gene: TRBV7-9; CDR3 length: 10; J gene: TRBJ2-5; CDR3 protein: CASSLETQYF; CDR3 DNA: TGTGCCAGCAGCTTAGAGACCCAGTACTTC
D gene: .; clone size: .; V gene: TRBV30; CDR3 length: 14; J gene: TRBJ1-1; CDR3 protein: CAWSDGRANTEAFF; CDR3 DNA: TGTGCCTGGAGTGATGGAAGGGCGAACACTGAAGCTTTCTTT
D gene: TRBD1; clone size: few; V gene: TRBV11-2; CDR3 length: 14; J gene: TRBJ1-2; CDR3 protein: CASSPSGQNYGYTF; CDR3 DNA: TGTGCCAGCAGCCCCTCGGGACAGAACTATGGCTACACCTTC
D gene: .; clone size: .; V gene: TRBV4-1; CDR3 length: 16; J gene: TRBJ1-5; CDR3 protein: CASSQVRGSGNQPQHF; CDR3 DNA: TGCGCCAGCAGCCAAGTTCGAGGCTCAGGCAATCAGCCCCAGCATTTT
D gene: .; clone size: .; V gene: TRBV5-1; CDR3 length: 13; J gene: TRBJ1-2; CDR3 protein: CASSSSDGISYTF; CDR3 DNA: TGCGCCAGCAGCTCCTCGGACGGGATTAGTTACACCTTC
D gene: .; clone size: .; V gene: TRBV28; CDR3 length: 13; J gene: TRBJ1-6; CDR3 protein: CASSKLQRSPLHF; CDR3 DNA: TGTGCCAGCAGTAAACTACAGCGTTCACCCCTCCACTTT
D gene: .; clone size: .; V gene: TRBV5-6; CDR3 length: 17; J gene: TRBJ2-3; CDR3 protein: CASSLFRGQGWADTQYF; CDR3 DNA: TGTGCCAGCAGCCTATTCCGCGGGCAGGGATGGGCAGATACGCAGTATTTT
D gene: .; clone size: .; V gene: TRBV18; CDR3 length: 13; J gene: TRBJ2-3; CDR3 protein: CASSPFSADTQYF; CDR3 DNA: TGTGCCAGCTCACCATTTTCTGCGGATACGCAGTATTTT